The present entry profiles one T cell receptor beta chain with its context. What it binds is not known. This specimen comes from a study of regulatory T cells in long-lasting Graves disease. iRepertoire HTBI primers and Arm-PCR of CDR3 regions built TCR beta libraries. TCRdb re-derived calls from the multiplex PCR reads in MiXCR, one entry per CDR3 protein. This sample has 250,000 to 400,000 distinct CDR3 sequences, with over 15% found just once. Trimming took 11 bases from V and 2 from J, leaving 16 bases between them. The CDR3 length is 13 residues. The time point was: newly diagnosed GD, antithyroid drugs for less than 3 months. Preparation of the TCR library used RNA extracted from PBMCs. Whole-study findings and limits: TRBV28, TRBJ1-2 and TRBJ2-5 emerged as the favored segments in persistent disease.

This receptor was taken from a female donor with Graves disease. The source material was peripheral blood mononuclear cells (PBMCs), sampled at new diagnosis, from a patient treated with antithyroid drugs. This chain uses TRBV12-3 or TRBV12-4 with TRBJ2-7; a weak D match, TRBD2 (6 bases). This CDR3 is CAGGMDGPYEQYF. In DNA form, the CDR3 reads TGTGCCGGCGGGATGGACGGACCCTACGAGCAGTACTTC.